This TCR beta chain was identified in a study of blood T cell repertoires in COVID-19. Study information: Donors in the United States, Italy and Spain gave samples during acute or convalescent COVID-19. PBMCs, B-cell-depleted T cells, or T cells provided the cDNA or gDNA that made up the material.

Study processing details: From reference gene primer amplification, estimates of nucleated cell counts were derived. Here immunoSEQ multiplex PCR was the method, and the copy in TCRdb shows in-frame clones only, minus some. Clonal size and the V and J genes are those of that table, whereas D and trimming came from the DNA. In the table there are over 130,000 clones, 80% to 85% of which are singletons. Germline loops: CDR1 MNHEY, CDR2 SMNVEV (reference sequence). The trim removed 10 bases at V and 0 bases at J, leaving 6 bases unmatched. The CDR3 length is 13 residues. This TCR was sampled from a woman of 80 years or more with acute or convalescent COVID-19. The chain employs TRBV27 and TRBJ2-7; TRBD1 matches 7 bases. Sequenced: peripheral blood. The CDR3 here is CATRDSFSYEQYF. The CDR3 DNA follows: TGTGCCACGAGGGACAGCTTCTCCTACGAGCAGTACTTC.